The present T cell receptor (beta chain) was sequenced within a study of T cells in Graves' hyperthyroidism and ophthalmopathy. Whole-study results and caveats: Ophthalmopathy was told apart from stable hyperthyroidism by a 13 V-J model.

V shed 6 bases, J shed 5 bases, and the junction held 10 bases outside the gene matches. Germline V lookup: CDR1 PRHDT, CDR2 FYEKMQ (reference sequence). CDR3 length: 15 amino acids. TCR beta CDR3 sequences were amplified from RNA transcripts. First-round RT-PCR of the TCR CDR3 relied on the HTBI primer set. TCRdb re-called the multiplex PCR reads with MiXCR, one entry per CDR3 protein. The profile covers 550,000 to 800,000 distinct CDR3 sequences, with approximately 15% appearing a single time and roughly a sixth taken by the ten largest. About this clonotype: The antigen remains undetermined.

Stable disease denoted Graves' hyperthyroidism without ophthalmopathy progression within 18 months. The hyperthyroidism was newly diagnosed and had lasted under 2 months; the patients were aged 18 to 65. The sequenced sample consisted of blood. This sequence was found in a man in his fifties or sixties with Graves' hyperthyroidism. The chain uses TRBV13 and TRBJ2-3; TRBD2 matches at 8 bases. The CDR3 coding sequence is TGTGCCAGCAGTCCCGGGAGGGCCATTGTAGATACGCAGTATTTT. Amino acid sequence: CASSPGRAIVDTQYF.